These T cell receptor beta chains were read from a single sample in a study of CD8+ T cells in alopecia areata. Clones were read by immunoSEQ multiplex PCR, and TCRdb kept only the in-frame ones, dropping some. The table includes some 130,000 clones, approximately 49% detected once. The sample in question was CD8+ T cells sorted from blood, obtained at week 0. The receptors shown here come from a human donor with alopecia areata. Both conserved end residues are part of each CDR3. The D gene is left open where the match is weak. Size is omitted from some rows. Given values are once, few, many or a class for expanded clones.

J | V | size | D | DNA | CDR3
TRBJ2-7 | TRBV2 | - | TRBD1 | TGTGCCGGAGAACAGGGGCCTGTAGGCGAGCAGTACTTC | CAGEQGPVGEQYF
TRBJ2-7 | TRBV5-1 | few | - | TGCGCCAGCAGCCCTCGGGGCTACAGCTCCTACGAGCAGTACTTC | CASSPRGYSSYEQYF
TRBJ2-7 | TRBV23-1 | few | - | TGCGCCAGCAGTCAATCCCTTGAGCGTGATGGGGAGCAGTACTTC | CASSQSLERDGEQYF
TRBJ2-2 | TRBV2 | - | - | TGTGCCAGCAGTGTAGAAGAGATGACCGGGGAGCTGTTTTTT | CASSVEEMTGELFF
TRBJ2-7 | TRBV7-8 | - | - | TGTGCCAGCAGCTTAGTTACGGGGGAGCAGTACTTC | CASSLVTGEQYF
TRBJ2-3 | TRBV27 | few | TRBD2 | TGTGCCAGCAGTTCCTTAGGACTAGCATCTAGGACAGATACGCAGTATTTT | CASSSLGLASRTDTQYF
TRBJ1-2 | TRBV30 | - | - | TGTGCCTGGAGTCAAGCCTTGGGCAGGGGTGTCTACACCTTC | CAWSQALGRGVYTF
TRBJ2-3 | TRBV9 | - | - | TGTGCCAGCAGCTCGGGACACGACACAGATACGCAGTATTTT | CASSSGHDTDTQYF
TRBJ1-2 | TRBV6-5 | - | - | TGTGCCAGCAGTGAAGTTGGGGGCAACTATGGCTACACCTTC | CASSEVGGNYGYTF
TRBJ2-7 | TRBV5-1 | - | TRBD1 | TGCGCCAGCAGCTCGTTACGGGGGAGGACAGGGAGAAACGAGCAGTACTTC | CASSSLRGRTGRNEQYF
TRBJ2-5 | TRBV13 | - | - | TGTGCCAGCAGCTTAGGTGCGCAAGAGACCCAGTACTTC | CASSLGAQETQYF
TRBJ2-7 | TRBV18 | - | - | TGTGCCAGCTCACCACCGACTCGCCGCCCCTACGAGCAGTACTTC | CASSPPTRRPYEQYF
TRBJ2-2 | TRBV11-2 | - | TRBD2 | TGTGCCAGCAGCTCGCCTCCGGGACTAGCGGGGCTTGTCGGGGAGCTGTTTTTT | CASSSPPGLAGLVGELFF
TRBJ2-7 | TRBV2 | - | TRBD1 | TGTGCCAGCAGGCCCGGACAGGGGACGGACGAGCAGTACTTC | CASRPGQGTDEQYF
TRBJ2-7 | TRBV30 | - | TRBD1 | TGTGCCTGGAGCGCAACAGGGGGATCCTACGAGCAGTACTTC | CAWSATGGSYEQYF
TRBJ2-7 | TRBV5-1 | - | - | TGCGCCAGCCATTTGGGAGACTACGAGCAGTACTTC | CASHLGDYEQYF
TRBJ1-1 | TRBV6-5 | - | TRBD1 | TGTGCCAGCATCGACAGGGCTGGGAGACCTGAAGCTTTCTTT | CASIDRAGRPEAFF
TRBJ2-3 | TRBV5-1 | - | TRBD2 | TGCGCCAGCAGCTTTACCAGCGGGGACCCCACAGATACGCAGTATTTT | CASSFTSGDPTDTQYF
TRBJ2-7 | TRBV27 | - | TRBD1 | TGTGCCAGCAGTTTTAGTCCTGACAGGGCCTACGAGCAGTACTTC | CASSFSPDRAYEQYF
TRBJ1-2 | TRBV23-1 | - | TRBD1 | TGCGCCAGCAAAGGGACAGGGGAATCCCATAACTATGGCTACACCTTC | CASKGTGESHNYGYTF
TRBJ1-1 | TRBV19 | many | TRBD1 | TGTGCCAGTAGTGTGACAGGGCGCACTGAAGCTTTCTTT | CASSVTGRTEAFF
TRBJ1-6 | TRBV30 | - | - | TGTGCCTGGAGTCTATGGGGGACTGTTAATTCACCCCTCCACTTT | CAWSLWGTVNSPLHF
TRBJ2-1 | TRBV29-1 | few | - | TGCAGCGTTTTGGACCACGGTAACTCCTACAATGAGCAGTTCTTC | CSVLDHGNSYNEQFF
TRBJ1-5 | TRBV5-4 | once | - | TGTGCCAGCGGCCCCGGGGTAGGTCAGCCCCAGCATTTT | CASGPGVGQPQHF
TRBJ1-2 | TRBV27 | - | TRBD1 | TGTGCCAGCTCTGACAGGGGGCCCGTTGGCTACACCTTC | CASSDRGPVGYTF
TRBJ2-7 | TRBV29-1 | - | TRBD1 | TGCAGCGTTGAAGCTGGCAGGGGGAATGGATACGAGCAGTACTTC | CSVEAGRGNGYEQYF
TRBJ1-1 | TRBV27 | few | TRBD1 | TGTGCCAGCAGTCCGCTCGATTCCGACAGGGGGAACACTGAAGCTTTCTTT | CASSPLDSDRGNTEAFF
TRBJ1-1 | TRBV30 | few | - | TGTGCCTGGAGTAACGGCAACACTGAAGCTTTCTTT | CAWSNGNTEAFF
TRBJ2-1 | TRBV5-4 | - | - | TGTGCCAGCAGCTTGGGGACAAACAATGAGCAGTTCTTC | CASSLGTNNEQFF
TRBJ2-3 | TRBV14 | - | - | TGTGCCAGCAGCCAAGCCGATTCAGTCTACGATACGCAGTATTTT | CASSQADSVYDTQYF
TRBJ2-2 | TRBV5-1 | - | - | TGCGCCAGCAGCTTAACACAGAACACCGGGGAGCTGTTTTTT | CASSLTQNTGELFF
TRBJ2-2 | TRBV29-1 | few | - | TGCAGCGGGTGGGAGACCGGGGAGCTGTTTTTT | CSGWETGELFF
TRBJ2-5 | TRBV5-1 | few | - | TGCGCCAGCAGCTTGCCCCAGGGCCAAGAGACCCAGTACTTC | CASSLPQGQETQYF